What follows describes a single T cell receptor (beta chain). Its antigen is still unknown. TCRdb reprocessed the reads via MiXCR and lists one record per CDR3 protein. The top ten clones hold 48% of a sample with about 570,000 distinct CDR3 sequences, around two fifths of them seen once. CDR3 length: 15 amino acids. Trimming removed 7 bases from V and 0 bases from J, with 16 bases in between. CDR1 and CDR2 (germline): LNHDA, SQIVND (reference sequence). This record belongs to a study of T cell repertoires in cytomegalovirus infection. Overall study: Public TCR beta signatures indicated both CMV infection and matching HLA type.

Whole-study findings and limits: Totalled public TCR beta family frequency picked out people who carried CMV plus the relevant HLA.

The clonotype originates from a human donor in good health (CMV status not recorded). Some clones in this sample may be carry-over from other donors' samples. Sequenced material: cultured PBMCs, taken from culture after CMV antigen stimulation. The chain has TRBV19 and TRBJ2-7; the D gene is possibly TRBD1 (6 bases). The CDR3 DNA is TGTGCCAGTAAAAGATCGGGACAATCCTCCTACGAGCAGTACTTC. Encoded protein: CASKRSGQSSYEQYF. Based on the CDR3 plus reference TRBV19 and TRBJ2-7, the full variable domain is DGGITQSPKYLFRKEGQNVTLSCEQNLNHDAMYWYRQDPGQGLRLIYYSQIVNDFQKGDIAEGYSVSREKKESFPLTVTSAQKNPTAFYLCASKRSGQSSYEQYFGPGTRLTVT.